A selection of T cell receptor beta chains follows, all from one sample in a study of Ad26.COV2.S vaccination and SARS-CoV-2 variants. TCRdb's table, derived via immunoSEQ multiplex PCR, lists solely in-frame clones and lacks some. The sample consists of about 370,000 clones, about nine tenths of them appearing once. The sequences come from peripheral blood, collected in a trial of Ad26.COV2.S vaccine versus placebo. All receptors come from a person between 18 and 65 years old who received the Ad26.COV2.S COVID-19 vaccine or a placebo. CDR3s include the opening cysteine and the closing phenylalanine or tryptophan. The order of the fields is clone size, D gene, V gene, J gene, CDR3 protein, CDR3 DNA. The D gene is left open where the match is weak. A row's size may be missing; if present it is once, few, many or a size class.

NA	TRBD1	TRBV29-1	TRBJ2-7	CSVEVALDRAHYEQYF	TGCAGCGTTGAAGTGGCCCTGGACAGGGCCCACTACGAGCAGTACTTC
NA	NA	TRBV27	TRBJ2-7	CASTKSLIGSYEQYF	TGTGCCAGCACCAAAAGTCTTATCGGTTCCTACGAGCAGTACTTC
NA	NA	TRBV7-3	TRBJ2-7	CASSLRGQLGYEQYF	TGTGCCAGCAGCTTACGTGGACAGCTTGGATACGAGCAGTACTTC
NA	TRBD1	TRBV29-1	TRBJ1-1	CSVETSGGEAYTEAFF	TGCAGCGTTGAAACTTCAGGGGGGGAGGCCTACACTGAAGCTTTCTTT
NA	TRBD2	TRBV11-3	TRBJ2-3	CASSLRTSGISTDTQYF	TGTGCCAGCAGCCTCAGGACTAGCGGGATCAGCACAGATACGCAGTATTTT
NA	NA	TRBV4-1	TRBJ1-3	CASSQQGIDTIYF	TGCGCCAGCAGCCAACAGGGGATTGACACCATATATTTT
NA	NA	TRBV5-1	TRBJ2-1	CASRLGGQDNEQFF	TGCGCCAGCCGTCTAGGGGGTCAGGACAATGAGCAGTTCTTC
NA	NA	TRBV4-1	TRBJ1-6	CASSLSPLNSYNSPLHF	TGCGCCAGCAGCCTATCCCCCTTAAACTCCTATAATTCACCCCTCCACTTT
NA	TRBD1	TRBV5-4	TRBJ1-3	CASRLAGTGENTIYF	TGTGCCAGCAGACTAGCCGGGACAGGGGAAAACACCATATATTTT
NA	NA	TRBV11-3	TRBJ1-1	CASSFRGTGTEAFF	TGTGCCAGCAGCTTCAGGGGTACGGGGACTGAAGCTTTCTTT
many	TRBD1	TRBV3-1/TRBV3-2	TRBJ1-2	CASSPRLTGLSYGYTF	TGTGCCAGCAGCCCTAGGCTGACAGGGTTAAGCTATGGCTACACCTTC
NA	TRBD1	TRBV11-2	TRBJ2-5	CASSHGQGGETQYF	TGTGCCAGCAGCCACGGACAGGGAGGAGAGACCCAGTACTTC
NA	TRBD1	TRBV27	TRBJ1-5	CASSSWQGGQPQHF	TGTGCCAGCAGTTCCTGGCAGGGGGGACAGCCCCAGCATTTT
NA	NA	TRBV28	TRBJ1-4	CASSSPSRTPNEKLFF	TGTGCCAGCAGCTCTCCGTCACGTACCCCAAATGAAAAACTGTTTTTT
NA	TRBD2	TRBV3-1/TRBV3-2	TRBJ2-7	CASSHLGEGLYEQYF	TGTGCCAGCAGCCATCTCGGGGAGGGCCTATACGAGCAGTACTTC
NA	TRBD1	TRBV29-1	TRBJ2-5	CSVRDRGLQETQYF	TGCAGCGTGAGGGACAGGGGGCTCCAAGAGACCCAGTACTTC
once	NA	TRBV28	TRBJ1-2	CASTSDGTTNYGYTF	TGTGCCAGCACCTCGGACGGGACGACTAACTATGGCTACACCTTC
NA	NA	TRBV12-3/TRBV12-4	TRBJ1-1	CASRGHMNTEAFF	TGTGCCAGCAGGGGACACATGAACACTGAAGCTTTCTTT
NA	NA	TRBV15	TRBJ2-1	CATSRDGYEQFF	TGTGCCACCAGCAGAGATGGCTATGAGCAGTTCTTC
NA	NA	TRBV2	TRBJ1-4	CASRYRETNEKLFF	TGTGCCAGCAGGTACAGGGAAACTAATGAAAAACTGTTTTTT
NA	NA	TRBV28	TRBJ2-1	CASNKGDWTYNEQFF	TGTGCCAGCAACAAGGGGGACTGGACCTACAATGAGCAGTTCTTC
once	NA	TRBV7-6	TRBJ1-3	CASSPMGGADGNTIYF	TGTGCCAGCAGCCCAATGGGGGGGGCTGATGGAAACACCATATATTTT
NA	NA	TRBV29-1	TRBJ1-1	CSVELGNEAFF	TGCAGCGTTGAATTGGGGAATGAAGCTTTCTTT
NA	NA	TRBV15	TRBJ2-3	CATSRAAVGLGSDTQYF	TGTGCCACCAGCAGAGCGGCCGTGGGTCTCGGGTCGGATACGCAGTATTTT
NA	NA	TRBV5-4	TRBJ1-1	CASSIDGGHF	TGTGCCAGCAGTATAGACGGGGGCCACTTT
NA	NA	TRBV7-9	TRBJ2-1	CASSLGGANNEQFF	TGTGCCAGCAGTCTAGGGGGTGCCAACAATGAGCAGTTCTTC
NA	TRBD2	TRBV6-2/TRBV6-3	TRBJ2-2	CASSYTGGYDGELFF	TGTGCCAGCAGTTACACGGGAGGGTACGACGGGGAGCTGTTTTTT
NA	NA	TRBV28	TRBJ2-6	CAIRVTGVGANVLTF	TGTGCCATCCGAGTGACGGGGGTGGGGGCCAACGTCCTGACTTTC
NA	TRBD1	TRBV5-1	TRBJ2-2	CASSIDRVARELFF	TGCGCCAGCAGCATAGACAGGGTCGCCCGGGAGCTGTTTTTT
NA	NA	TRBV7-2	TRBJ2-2	CASSLEGSGELFF	TGTGCCAGCAGCTTAGAAGGGAGCGGGGAGCTGTTTTTT
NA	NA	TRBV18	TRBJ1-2	CASSPTTGTGYGYTF	TGTGCCAGCTCACCCACTACAGGGACCGGCTATGGCTACACCTTC
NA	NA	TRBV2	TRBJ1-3	CASSEGFVRGRNTIYF	TGTGCCAGCAGTGAAGGTTTCGTCAGGGGTAGAAACACCATATATTTT
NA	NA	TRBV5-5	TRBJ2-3	CASSLGTLTDTQYF	TGTGCCAGCAGCCTGGGGACTTTGACAGATACGCAGTATTTT
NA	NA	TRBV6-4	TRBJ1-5	CASSDPDRGGGGGSNQPQHF	TGTGCCAGCAGTGACCCCGACCGAGGGGGAGGCGGGGGTAGCAATCAGCCCCAGCATTTT
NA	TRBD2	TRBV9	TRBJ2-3	CASGPVSGSGTDTQYF	TGTGCCAGCGGCCCGGTGAGCGGGAGTGGAACAGATACGCAGTATTTT
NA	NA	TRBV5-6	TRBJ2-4	CASTTKWDRGRNIQYF	TGTGCCAGCACCACAAAGTGGGATCGGGGCCGAAACATTCAGTACTTC
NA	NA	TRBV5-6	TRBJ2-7	CASSLSPNRREQYF	TGTGCCAGCAGCTTGTCCCCGAACCGAAGGGAGCAGTACTTC
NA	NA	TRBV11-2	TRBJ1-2	CASSLDLGGSGGYTF	TGTGCCAGCAGCTTAGATCTCGGCGGTTCAGGGGGCTACACCTTC
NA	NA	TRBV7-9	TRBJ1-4	CASSDGTDNEKLFF	TGTGCCAGCAGTGATGGGACCGACAATGAAAAACTGTTTTTT
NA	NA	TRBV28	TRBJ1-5	CASGWRGQPQHF	TGTGCCAGCGGATGGAGGGGTCAGCCCCAGCATTTT
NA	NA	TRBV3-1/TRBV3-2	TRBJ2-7	CASSHPLAEQYF	TGTGCCAGCAGCCATCCACTGGCCGAGCAGTACTTC
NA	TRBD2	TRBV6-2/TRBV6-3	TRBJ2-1	CASSTRRGGRINNEQFF	TGTGCCAGCAGTACAAGGCGGGGCGGGAGGATCAACAATGAGCAGTTCTTC
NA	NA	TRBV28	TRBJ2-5	CASSAPGGKVETQYF	TGTGCCAGCAGTGCCCCTGGTGGGAAGGTGGAGACCCAGTACTTC
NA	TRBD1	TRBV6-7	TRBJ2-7	CASSYYEIPDRAISGMASYEQYF	TGTGCCAGCAGTTACTATGAAATTCCTGACAGGGCAATTTCTGGGATGGCCTCCTACGAGCAGTACTTC
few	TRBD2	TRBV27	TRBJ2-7	CASSLGTSGSYEQYF	TGTGCCAGCAGTCTCGGGACTAGCGGGAGCTACGAGCAGTACTTC
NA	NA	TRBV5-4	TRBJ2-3	CASSTRDARGTDTQYF	TGTGCCAGCAGCACCCGGGACGCGAGGGGAACAGATACGCAGTATTTT
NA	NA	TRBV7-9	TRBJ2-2	CASSWAETGELFF	TGTGCCAGCAGTTGGGCGGAAACCGGGGAGCTGTTTTTT
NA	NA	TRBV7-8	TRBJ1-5	CASSLGAGKSNQPQHF	TGTGCCAGCAGCTTAGGTGCAGGGAAAAGCAATCAGCCCCAGCATTTT
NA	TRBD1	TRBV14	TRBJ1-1	CASSQRLIDRGLGTEAFF	TGTGCCAGCAGCCAAAGGCTGATCGACAGGGGGCTCGGCACTGAAGCTTTCTTT
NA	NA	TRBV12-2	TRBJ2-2	CASRLPGQGDTGELFF	TGTGCAAGTCGCCTCCCGGGACAGGGGGACACCGGGGAGCTGTTTTTT
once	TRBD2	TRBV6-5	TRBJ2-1	CASSYSTSGRATEQFF	TGTGCCAGCAGTTACTCGACGAGCGGGAGGGCCACTGAGCAGTTCTTC
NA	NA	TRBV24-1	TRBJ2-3	CATGSLRDTQYF	TGTGCCACCGGTTCTCTGCGGGATACGCAGTATTTT
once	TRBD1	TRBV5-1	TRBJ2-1	CASSLATGGPYNEQFF	TGCGCCAGCAGCTTGGCCACAGGGGGCCCCTACAATGAGCAGTTCTTC
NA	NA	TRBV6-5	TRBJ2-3	CASSPAVQDTQYF	TGTGCCAGCAGCCCCGCAGTTCAGGATACGCAGTATTTT
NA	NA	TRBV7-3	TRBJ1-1	CASSRDGNTEAFF	TGTGCCAGCAGCCGGGACGGAAACACTGAAGCTTTCTTT